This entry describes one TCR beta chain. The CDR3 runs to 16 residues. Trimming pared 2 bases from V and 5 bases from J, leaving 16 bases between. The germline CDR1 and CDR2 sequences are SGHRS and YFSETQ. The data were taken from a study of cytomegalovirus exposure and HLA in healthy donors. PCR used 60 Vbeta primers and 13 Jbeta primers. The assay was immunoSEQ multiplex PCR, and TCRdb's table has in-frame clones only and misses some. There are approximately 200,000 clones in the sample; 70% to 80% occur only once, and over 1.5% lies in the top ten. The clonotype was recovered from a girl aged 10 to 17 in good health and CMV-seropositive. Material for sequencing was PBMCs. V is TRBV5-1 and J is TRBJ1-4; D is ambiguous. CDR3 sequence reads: CASSLASGFKNEKLFF. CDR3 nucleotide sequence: TGCGCCAGCAGCTTAGCTTCGGGGTTTAAGAATGAAAAACTGTTTTTT.